This is a list of T cell receptor beta chains from one sample in a study of blood T cell repertoires in COVID-19. Measured with immunoSEQ multiplex PCR; TCRdb has only the in-frame clones, and not every one. The repertoire consists of 180,000 or so clones, with about 89% occurring once and the leading ten covering around 0.77%. Sequences were obtained from PBMCs or T cells enriched from blood (not recorded which). Receptors originate from a woman aged 18-29 years who had recovered from COVID-19. Each CDR3 is given with its conserved first and last residue. A D gene is named only where the DNA matches it firmly. Only some rows state a clone size, as once, few, many or a class for expanded clones.

d_call clone_size j_call v_call cdr3_aa cdr3_nt
- - TRBJ2-7 TRBV6-5 CAIKTTGPYEQYF TGTGCCATCAAGACTACAGGGCCTTACGAGCAGTACTTC
TRBD1 - TRBJ2-7 TRBV28 CASIMGGPRGPHYEQYF TGTGCCAGCATTATGGGGGGACCCAGGGGGCCTCACTACGAGCAGTACTTC
- - TRBJ2-3 TRBV5-1 CASSQSTDTQYF TGCGCCAGCAGTCAGAGCACAGATACGCAGTATTTT
- - TRBJ2-1 TRBV18 CASSPAADEQFF TGTGCCAGCTCACCAGCGGCGGATGAGCAGTTCTTC
TRBD2 - TRBJ2-7 TRBV7-2 CASSWGLAGRVSPYEQYF TGTGCCAGCAGCTGGGGACTAGCGGGAAGAGTCAGCCCCTACGAGCAGTACTTC
- - TRBJ2-7 TRBV7-9 CASSPETAAVYEQYF TGTGCCAGCAGCCCTGAGACCGCTGCGGTCTACGAGCAGTACTTC
TRBD1 - TRBJ2-7 TRBV9 CASSVGTGGDEQYF TGTGCCAGCAGCGTAGGAACAGGGGGCGACGAGCAGTACTTC
TRBD1 - TRBJ1-1 TRBV12-3/TRBV12-4 CASRVGDRTFF TGTGCCAGCAGAGTAGGGGACAGAACTTTCTTT
- - TRBJ2-3 TRBV21-1 CASRDETSPLGDTQYF TGTGCCAGCAGAGACGAGACTAGCCCCCTGGGGGATACGCAGTATTTT
- - TRBJ1-5 TRBV11-2 CASSRGHDNQPQHF TGTGCCAGCAGTCGAGGGCATGACAATCAGCCCCAGCATTTT
TRBD2 - TRBJ2-5 TRBV5-4 CASSSLAEETQYF TGTGCCAGCAGCTCACTAGCGGAAGAGACCCAGTACTTC
- - TRBJ2-3 TRBV4-2 CASSLGRGTPGYF TGTGCCAGCAGCCTTGGTCGGGGGACCCCGGGGTATTTT
- - TRBJ1-2 TRBV28 CASSLGQETYGYTF TGTGCCAGCAGTTTAGGTCAGGAAACCTATGGCTACACCTTC
- - TRBJ2-1 TRBV28 CASSLRWPYNEQFF TGTGCCAGCAGTTTGAGGTGGCCCTACAATGAGCAGTTCTTC
TRBD1 - TRBJ2-7 TRBV30 CAWSRDRGNEQYF TGTGCCTGGTCTCGGGACAGGGGAAACGAGCAGTACTTC
TRBD2 once TRBJ2-1 TRBV7-2 CASSFSGRINEQFF TGTGCCAGCAGCTTTAGCGGGAGAATAAATGAGCAGTTCTTC
- - TRBJ2-6 TRBV28 CASSLLGADRSSGANVLTF TGTGCCAGCAGTTTATTGGGGGCGGATAGGAGCTCTGGGGCCAACGTCCTGACTTTC
- few TRBJ1-1 TRBV6-5 CASSYSGHPNTEAFF TGTGCCAGCAGTTACTCGGGACACCCGAACACTGAAGCTTTCTTT
TRBD1 - TRBJ1-2 TRBV19 CASSIGPRDRGGYTF TGTGCCAGTAGTATAGGACCCCGCGACAGGGGGGGCTACACCTTC
- once TRBJ2-3 TRBV7-9 CASSSPDTQYF TGTGCCAGCAGTAGTCCAGATACGCAGTATTTT
- - TRBJ2-5 TRBV5-1 CASQNLGQFSPRQETQYF TGCGCCAGCCAAAACTTGGGACAATTCTCCCCCCGGCAAGAGACCCAGTACTTC
- once TRBJ1-5 TRBV28 CASSLLGQPQHF TGTGCCAGCAGTTTATTGGGCCAGCCCCAGCATTTT
TRBD2 - TRBJ2-1 TRBV18 CASSPRLAGDNEQFF TGTGCCAGCTCACCCCGACTAGCGGGAGACAATGAGCAGTTCTTC
- - TRBJ2-1 TRBV18 CASSPGAIYNEQFF TGTGCCAGCTCCCCAGGGGCCATCTACAATGAGCAGTTCTTC
TRBD1 - TRBJ2-7 TRBV6-5 CASTEGTGGPYEQYF TGTGCCAGCACCGAAGGGACAGGGGGCCCCTACGAGCAGTACTTC
TRBD1 - TRBJ2-7 TRBV9 CASSRPRDSLRSEQYF TGTGCCAGCAGCAGGCCCCGGGACAGTTTGCGGAGCGAGCAGTACTTC
TRBD1 - TRBJ2-2 TRBV5-1 CASSLQGADGELFF TGCGCCAGCAGCTTGCAGGGGGCGGACGGGGAGCTGTTTTTT
TRBD2 - TRBJ2-2 TRBV19 CASKGLAGVGTGELFF TGTGCCAGCAAGGGACTAGCGGGAGTCGGGACCGGGGAGCTGTTTTTT
- - TRBJ2-1 TRBV19 CASSIDNRYNEQFF TGTGCCAGTAGTATAGATAACAGGTACAATGAGCAGTTCTTC
- once TRBJ1-1 TRBV5-1 CASSQSGKMNTEAFF TGCGCCAGCAGCCAAAGCGGGAAAATGAACACTGAAGCTTTCTTT
TRBD1 - TRBJ1-6 TRBV27 CASSASGQGNSPLHF TGTGCCAGCAGTGCATCAGGACAGGGTAATTCACCCCTCCACTTT
- few TRBJ2-7 TRBV4-3 CASSLGTTAYEQYF TGCGCCAGCAGCCTAGGGACAACTGCCTACGAGCAGTACTTC
TRBD1 - TRBJ2-3 TRBV29-1 CSADTGTASTDTQYF TGCAGCGCCGACACCGGGACAGCTAGCACAGATACGCAGTATTTT
TRBD1 - TRBJ1-5 TRBV7-8 CASSEDRTGGNQPQHF TGTGCCAGCAGCGAGGATCGTACAGGGGGAAATCAGCCCCAGCATTTT
- - TRBJ1-3 TRBV2 CARKRQLEGTIYF TGTGCCAGAAAAAGACAGTTGGAGGGCACCATATATTTT
- - TRBJ2-2 TRBV11-3 CASSLEGSPAGELFF TGTGCCAGCAGCTTAGAGGGCTCCCCGGCCGGGGAGCTGTTTTTT
TRBD2 - TRBJ2-3 TRBV7-9 CASSLVREVTSDTQYF TGTGCCAGCAGCTTAGTACGGGAGGTCACATCAGATACGCAGTATTTT
- - TRBJ2-7 TRBV6-5 CASSYSGAGAYYEQYF TGTGCCAGCAGTTACTCCGGGGCAGGGGCATACTACGAGCAGTACTTC
TRBD2 - TRBJ2-7 TRBV9 CASSRGVEQYF TGTGCCAGCAGTCGGGGGGTAGAGCAGTACTTC
TRBD2 once TRBJ2-5 TRBV7-8 CASSLVSETSGKETQYF TGTGCCAGCAGCTTAGTATCCGAGACTAGCGGAAAAGAGACCCAGTACTTC
TRBD1 - TRBJ2-5 TRBV7-6 CASSLAAGQAQETQYF TGTGCCAGCAGCTTAGCCGCTGGACAGGCCCAAGAGACCCAGTACTTC
- - TRBJ1-2 TRBV6-5 CASRAGPYYGYTF TGTGCCAGCAGGGCGGGACCGTACTATGGCTACACCTTC
TRBD2 - TRBJ2-3 TRBV11-2 CASSSEGGIGWTDTQYF TGTGCCAGCAGCTCAGAGGGAGGGATTGGGTGGACAGATACGCAGTATTTT
TRBD2 - TRBJ2-2 TRBV5-4 CASSKGGRANTGELFF TGTGCCAGCAGCAAAGGCGGGAGGGCCAACACCGGGGAGCTGTTTTTT
TRBD2 - TRBJ2-3 TRBV9 CASSVVGSGDPQQYF TGTGCCAGCAGCGTAGTAGGTAGCGGGGACCCCCAGCAGTATTTT
- - TRBJ1-5 TRBV28 CASNPSEGVVGQPQHF TGTGCCAGCAACCCCTCCGAGGGAGTGGTGGGTCAGCCCCAGCATTTT
- - TRBJ2-1 TRBV5-6 CASSFGTSSYNEQFF TGTGCCAGCAGCTTTGGGACAAGCTCCTACAATGAGCAGTTCTTC
- - TRBJ1-1 TRBV6-1 CASSEVSIKAFF TGTGCCAGCAGTGAAGTTTCAATCAAAGCTTTCTTT
- - TRBJ2-3 TRBV5-1 CASSLGTYTDTQYF TGCGCCAGCAGCTTGGGTACCTACACAGATACGCAGTATTTT
TRBD1 - TRBJ2-1 TRBV5-1 CASSLVQGRYNEQFF TGCGCCAGCAGCTTGGTACAGGGGAGATACAATGAGCAGTTCTTC
- - TRBJ1-3 TRBV10-2 CASKGWTDSGNTIYF TGCGCCAGCAAGGGGTGGACGGATTCCGGGAACACCATATATTTT
- - TRBJ2-7 TRBV5-1 CASKKTGASYEQYF TGCGCCAGCAAAAAGACAGGAGCATCCTACGAGCAGTACTTC
TRBD2 - TRBJ2-3 TRBV4-1 CASSPLGLSSGSVDTQYF TGCGCCAGCAGCCCCTTAGGGCTGAGCAGCGGGAGTGTGGATACGCAGTATTTT
TRBD2 - TRBJ2-1 TRBV4-1 CASSPLIVGLAGSSAYNEQFF TGCGCCAGCAGCCCCCTAATAGTGGGACTAGCGGGATCGTCCGCCTACAATGAGCAGTTCTTC
TRBD1 - TRBJ2-2 TRBV5-1 CASSFRTGPSRFNTGELFF TGCGCCAGCAGCTTCCGGACAGGTCCCAGCCGATTTAACACCGGGGAGCTGTTTTTT
- - TRBJ2-3 TRBV4-1 CASSQLAHPTDTQYF TGCGCCAGCAGCCAACTAGCCCACCCCACAGATACGCAGTATTTT
- - TRBJ2-5 TRBV7-6 CASSLFERRQETQYF TGTGCCAGCAGCTTATTTGAGCGGAGGCAAGAGACCCAGTACTTC